A single sample is the source of the 27 T cell receptor beta chains below, sequenced in a study of regulatory T cells in long-lasting Graves disease. Arm-PCR of CDR3 regions and iRepertoire HTBI primers were used to build TCR beta libraries. TCRdb processed the multiplex PCR reads anew with MiXCR; each CDR3 protein has one entry. The table lists approximately 490,000 distinct CDR3 sequences, under 20% of them singletons. The time point was: newly diagnosed GD, antithyroid drugs for less than 3 months. TCR sequences were obtained from RNA taken from PBMCs. These data also featured in a second study, about T cells in Graves' hyperthyroidism and ophthalmopathy.

This specimen was peripheral blood mononuclear cells (PBMCs), taken at new diagnosis, from a patient treated with antithyroid drugs. The origin of the receptors is a middle-aged man with Graves disease.

This clonotype was counted a few times. This rearrangement joins TRBV27 to TRBJ2-7, with 8 nucleotides matching TRBD1. Trimming removed 2 bases from V and 3 bases from J; junction bases left unmatched: 6. Germline loops: CDR1 MNHEY, CDR2 SMNVEV (reference sequence). The CDR3 spans 15 residues. Here the CDR3 DNA reads TGTGCCAGCAGTTTAGGGCAGGGGGCCTTCTACGAGCAGTACTTC. Translating gives CASSLGQGAFYEQYF.

There are a few counts of this clonotype. This chain links TRBV24-1 with TRBJ2-1; D is possibly TRBD1 or TRBD2 (5 bases each). This CDR3 contains 15 residues. Germline assignment: CDR1 KGHDR and CDR2 SFDVKD. V lost 9 bases, J lost 1 base, and 15 bases lay in between. The CDR3 DNA follows: TGTGCCACCGGGACGGGTTTAAGTTCCTACAATGAGCAGTTCTTC. Protein product: CATGTGLSSYNEQFF.

The chain has TRBV9 and TRBJ2-2; 7 nucleotides match TRBD1. V lost 2 bases, J lost 4 bases, and 11 bases stayed unmatched. Germline CDR1 SGDLS, CDR2 YYNGEE. The CDR3 is made up of 17 amino acids. The CDR3 protein is CASSVGVVGGITGELFF. The CDR3 nucleotides are TGTGCCAGCAGCGTGGGGGTTGTAGGGGGCATCACCGGGGAGCTGTTTTTT. Full variable domain (missing parts from reference TRBV9 and TRBJ2-2): DSGVTQTPKHLITATGQRVTLRCSPRSGDLSVYWYQQSLDQGLQFLIQYYNGEERAKGNILERFSAQQFPDLHSELNLSSLELGDSALYFCASSVGVVGGITGELFFGEGSRLTVL.

The gene calls are TRBV5-8 and TRBJ1-2, with 8 bases matching TRBD1. V was clipped by 4 bases and J by 4 bases; unmatched bases: 21. The CDR3 spans 19 residues. Germline values: CDR1 SGHTS, CDR2 YDEGEE. CDR3 in DNA: TGTGCCAGCAGCCGGGATTTCGGACAGGGAGTACGTGTCAGCTATGGCTACACCTTC. Its protein product is CASSRDFGQGVRVSYGYTF.

The genes are TRBV2 and TRBJ2-3; 7 bases align to TRBD1. The CDR3 runs to 18 residues. V trimming: 5 bases; J trimming: 0 bases; junction bases outside the gene matches: 14. Germline assignment: CDR1 SNHLY and CDR2 FYNNEI. As DNA, the CDR3 is TGTGCCAGCAGTCCAAGGACAGGAGGCCCAACTAGCACAGATACGCAGTATTTT. As protein: CASSPRTGGPTSTDTQYF. Supplemented by reference TRBV2 and TRBJ2-3, the full variable domain reads EPEVTQTPSHQVTQMGQEVILRCVPISNHLYFYWYRQILGQKVEFLVSFYNNEISEKSEIFDDQFSVERPDGSNFTLKIRSTKLEDSAMYFCASSPRTGGPTSTDTQYFGPGTRLTVL.

In its sample, this clonotype was seen many times. CDR3 nucleotide sequence: TGTGCTAGCTCGAGAAGGACTGATAGCAATCAGCCCCAGCATTTT. Its translation: CASSRRTDSNQPQHF. The rearrangement uses TRBV12-5 and TRBJ1-5, with no clear D. CDR1 LGHNT and CDR2 FRNRAP come from the germline V gene. This CDR3 region has 15 residues. Trimming cost V 9 bases and J 0 bases, with 15 bases left between them.

Many counts were recorded for this clonotype. This chain uses TRBV5-1 with TRBJ2-3; 8 nucleotides line up with TRBD1. The CDR3 extends over 15 amino acids. Germline V gene data show CDR1 as SGHRS and CDR2 as YFSETQ. The junction had 7 bases not matched to a gene; V was cut back by 3 bases and J by 4 bases. CDR3 protein: CASSWGRTGPDTQYF. The CDR3 DNA sequence: TGCGCCAGCAGCTGGGGTAGGACAGGGCCAGATACGCAGTATTTT.

This clonotype was seen ten or more times. This sequence joins TRBV5-5 and TRBJ1-5; unclear D gene. The V gene's germline CDR1 is SGHKS and CDR2 YYEKEE (reference sequence). Trimming shortened V by 1 base and J by 3 bases, and 8 bases separated the two germline ends. This CDR3 has 14 amino acids. Here the CDR3 reads CASSLHSPNQPQHF. The CDR3 DNA sequence: TGTGCCAGCAGCTTGCACAGCCCCAATCAGCCCCAGCATTTT. Combining the CDR3 with reference TRBV5-5 and TRBJ1-5 gives the whole variable domain DAGVTQSPTHLIKTRGQQVTLRCSPISGHKSVSWYQQVLGQGPQFIFQYYEKEERGRGNFPDRFSARQFPNYSSELNVNALLLGDSALYLCASSLHSPNQPQHFGDGTRLSIL.

This clonotype was counted at least ten times. This sequence joins TRBV20-1 and TRBJ2-6; weak D call: TRBD2 (6 bases). The CDR3 totals 17 residues. CDR1 and CDR2 from the germline V gene are DFQATT and SNEGSKA (reference sequence). Trimming stripped 4 bases from V and 0 bases from J, with 16 bases between. The CDR3 sequence: CSAKRRGSGSGANVLTF. CDR3 in DNA: TGCAGTGCTAAAAGGAGGGGATCAGGCTCTGGGGCCAACGTCCTGACTTTC.

This clonotype was seen repeatedly, ten times or more. The chain carries TRBV3-1 and TRBJ2-7, with 11 bases identical to TRBD2. J lost 2 bases, V lost 1 base, and 1 base had no gene match. Per the germline V gene, CDR1 is LGHDT and CDR2 is YNNKEL (reference sequence). This CDR3 is built from 15 residues. The chain's CDR3 is CASSQATSGAYEQYF. CDR3 in DNA: TGTGCCAGCAGCCAAGCGACTAGCGGGGCCTACGAGCAGTACTTC.

Only a few counts were recorded for this clonotype. The genes are TRBV20-1 and TRBJ2-4, with D unresolved. The ends were cut back, 3 bases at V and 9 bases at J, with 9 bases in the middle. Germline V CDR1 and CDR2: DFQATT, SNEGSKA (reference sequence). CDR3 length: 11 residues. CDR3 sequence reads: CSARGQLIQYF. In nucleotides, the CDR3 is TGCAGTGCTAGGGGCCAGCTCATTCAGTACTTC.

There are many counts of this clonotype. The chain carries TRBV11-2 and TRBJ2-5, with no clear D. Trimming stripped 2 bases from V and 3 bases from J, with 13 bases between. The length of the CDR3 is 15 residues. Germline V gives CDR1 SGHAT, CDR2 FQNNGV. In DNA, the CDR3 is TGTGCCAGCAGCTTAAGCCGTGCGGAAAAAGAGACCCAGTACTTC. It encodes CASSLSRAEKETQYF.

This clonotype was found many times. The chain has TRBV7-3 and TRBJ2-2, with 11 bases aligning to TRBD2. Per the germline V gene, CDR1 is SGHTA and CDR2 is FQGTGA. There are 16 residues in the CDR3. V lost 5 bases to trimming and J lost 4 bases; unmatched junction nucleotides: 6. The CDR3 DNA follows: TGTGCCAGCAGCCCTACTAGCGGGAGTATCACCGGGGAGCTGTTTTTT. The encoded protein is CASSPTSGSITGELFF.

This clonotype turned up a few times. The chain is built from TRBV6-1 and TRBJ2-7; TRBD2 is a possible D gene (5 bases). V was clipped by 3 bases and J by 7 bases, with 13 bases between them. The CDR3 totals 13 residues. The germline CDR1 and CDR2 sequences are MNHNS and SASEGT. The CDR3 DNA sequence: TGTGCCAGCAGTGACAACCTGGACTGGGAGCAGTACTTC. The encoded protein is CASSDNLDWEQYF.

This clonotype was seen ten or more times. The V call is TRBV28, the J call TRBJ2-1; 9 nucleotides align to TRBD1. This CDR3 is 15 amino acids long. Trimming cost V 5 bases and J 3 bases; bases outside gene matches: 5. Germline V lookup: CDR1 MDHEN, CDR2 SYDVKM. CDR3 bases: TGTGCCAGCAGTGGGCCGGGACAGGGCTACAATGAGCAGTTCTTC. Translation gives CASSGPGQGYNEQFF. Full variable domain (rest looked up from reference TRBV28 and TRBJ2-1): DVKVTQSSRYLVKRTGEKVFLECVQDMDHENMFWYRQDPGLGLRLIYFSYDVKMKEKGDIPEGYSVSREKKERFSLILESASTNQTSMYLCASSGPGQGYNEQFFGPGTRLTVL.

This clonotype was observed many times. The CDR3 loop is CASSPAGAGGDNEQFF. The CDR3 bases are TGTGCCAGCAGTCCCGCTGGAGCGGGAGGGGACAATGAGCAGTTCTTC. V gene TRBV28 combines with J gene TRBJ2-1; 10 positions agree with TRBD2. The germline V gene encodes CDR1 MDHEN and CDR2 SYDVKM. Trimming removed 5 bases from V and 5 bases from J; junction bases left unmatched: 9. The CDR3 has 16 residues.

This clonotype appeared a few times. The rearrangement uses TRBV7-2 and TRBJ2-1; TRBD1 matches 9 bases. The ends lost 2 bases at V and 16 bases at J; junction bases unmatched: 6. The germline gives CDR1 SGHTA, CDR2 FQGNSA. This CDR3 has 12 amino acids. CDR3: CASSLSWDREFF. In DNA form, the CDR3 reads TGTGCCAGCAGCTTAAGTTGGGACAGGGAATTCTTC.

This clonotype has only a few counts. V gene TRBV11-2 combines with J gene TRBJ2-7; D may be TRBD2 (6 bases). V was cut by 3 bases and J by 3 bases, with 9 bases left in between. CDR1 and CDR2 (germline): SGHAT, FQNNGV. The CDR3 spans 13 residues. The CDR3 loop is CASSFLANYEQYF. For the CDR3, the DNA is TGTGCCAGCAGCTTTCTAGCGAACTACGAGCAGTACTTC.

The chain links TRBV7-9 to TRBJ1-6, with 11 bases matching TRBD1. The CDR3 sequence is 18 residues long. V dropped 4 bases and J dropped 7; count of bases not matched to a gene: 12. Germline CDR1 reads SEHNR; CDR2 reads FQNEAQ (reference sequence). CDR3 sequence (DNA): TGTGCCAGCAGCTCGCATGATGGACAGGGGGCGCGGAATTCACCCCTCCACTTT. The encoded protein is CASSSHDGQGARNSPLHF.

This clonotype occurred a few times. The genes are TRBV6-1 and TRBJ2-1; no definite D call. The CDR3 totals 15 residues. From germline, CDR1 is MNHNS and CDR2 SASEGT. The V end was cut by 6 bases, the J end by 8 bases, with 20 bases between. The CDR3 coding sequence is TGTGCCAGCAGCGATGATAGGAGAGCGCAGGATGAGCAGTTCTTC. Its translation: CASSDDRRAQDEQFF.

This clonotype was detected ten times or more. The chain links TRBV20-1 to TRBJ2-7; maybe TRBD1 (6 bases). Germline CDR1 and CDR2: DFQATT and SNEGSKA (reference sequence). V lost 3 bases and J lost 5, with 14 bases in between. This CDR3 contains 13 residues. Here the CDR3 DNA reads TGCAGTGCTAGTAAACAGGGTCGCGACGAGCAGTACTTC. Protein: CSASKQGRDEQYF.

This sequence joins TRBV3-1 and TRBJ1-1; a possible D gene is TRBD1 (5 bases). Trimming removed 3 bases from V and 4 bases from J, with 9 bases in between. The CDR3 length is 13 residues. Germline assignment: CDR1 LGHDT and CDR2 YNNKEL (reference sequence). The CDR3 DNA reads as TGTGCCAGCAGCCAGATGGGGGGCACTGAAGCTTTCTTT. Encoded protein: CASSQMGGTEAFF.

The chain is built from TRBV20-1 and TRBJ2-3; 7 nucleotides line up with TRBD2. The CDR3 is 16 amino acids. V shed 0 bases and J 4 bases; nucleotides not matched to a gene: 10. Germline V gene lookup returns CDR1 DFQATT and CDR2 SNEGSKA (reference sequence). The CDR3 DNA is TGCAGTGCTAGAGATATTGCGGGAGTAGTGGCAGATACGCAGTATTTT. Translation gives CSARDIAGVVADTQYF.

As to this clonotype: Only one base separates this from a far larger clonotype, so it likely reflects a read error. The chain recombines TRBV13 with TRBJ2-3, with 8 bases lining up with TRBD1. The V gene's germline CDR1 is PRHDT and CDR2 FYEKMQ (reference sequence). The CDR3 has 16 amino acids. The CDR3 protein is CASSGGQGSWTDTQYF. In DNA form, the CDR3 reads TGCGCCAGCAGCGGCGGACAGGGTTCGTGGACAGATACGCAGTATTTT.

As regards this clonotype: A read error may be the cause here, since a much bigger clone is one base away. V and J are TRBV9 and TRBJ1-2; D is perhaps TRBD1 (5 bases). CDR1 SGDLS and CDR2 YYNGEE come from the germline V gene. CDR3 length equals 17 residues. The CDR3 DNA is TGTGCTAGTGGTTTGCCCATAGGGACTTCGGGTAACTATGGCTACACCTTC. It yields the protein CASGLPIGTSGNYGYTF.

This clonotype was counted a few times. The V and J genes are TRBV5-4 and TRBJ2-5; 10 bases agree with TRBD2. There are 14 residues in the CDR3. Germline V gene data show CDR1 as SGHNT and CDR2 as YYREEE (reference sequence). Losses at the gene ends were 5 bases for V and 3 bases for J; bases not matched to a gene: 4. The CDR3 DNA reads as TGTGCCAGCAGTCGGACTAGCGGTGAAGAGACCCAGTACTTC. This gives the protein CASSRTSGEETQYF.

The chain recombines TRBV5-4 with TRBJ2-6; no reliable D call. With 0 bases removed from V and 5 bases from J, the gap between germline ends came to 9 bases. Germline V lookup: CDR1 SGHNT, CDR2 YYREEE (reference sequence). The CDR3 consists of 15 residues. The DNA of the CDR3 is TGTGCCAGCAGCTTGGAGGACGCTCGGGCCAACGTCCTGACTTTC. Protein product: CASSLEDARANVLTF.